The T cell receptor beta chain described here comes from a study of T cell repertoires in cytomegalovirus infection. Findings and limits, study-wide: HLA-C-restricted CMV clonotypes gave the most frequent clonotype in two of eight donors.

This clonotype was recorded many times. The antigen remains undetermined. TCRdb redid the calling of the reads with MiXCR, one entry per CDR3 protein. The sample carries around 280,000 distinct CDR3 sequences, approximately 8.9% recorded once. V gave up 4 bases and J gave up 5 bases, with 17 bases separating them. Germline-derived CDR1 and CDR2 are MDHEN and SYDVKM. The CDR3 loop spans 15 amino acids. The chain links TRBV28 to TRBJ2-5; D is perhaps TRBD2 (7 bases). Sequenced material: PBMCs. This clonotype originated in a human donor in good health (CMV status not recorded). Some clones in this sample may be carry-over from other donors' samples. DNA of the CDR3: TGTGCCAGCAGTTCCTTAGGGGGGGGCGCCGAGACCCAGTACTTC. It codes for CASSSLGGGAETQYF.